Listed here is a single T cell receptor (beta chain). The data stem from a study of blood T cell repertoires in COVID-19. About the study: COVID-19 samples collected from the United States, Italy and Spain covered acute and convalescent phases. Sources were T cells, B-cell-depleted T cells, or PBMCs; the material itself was cDNA or gDNA.

The CDR3 totals 14 residues. Losses at the gene ends were 5 bases for V and 4 bases for J; bases not matched to a gene: 7. Germline-derived CDR1 and CDR2 are MDHEN and SYDVKM. Source study methods: Using reference gene primer amplification, nucleated cell counts were estimated. Only in-frame clones appear in the TCRdb table, and some are missing; sequencing was by immunoSEQ multiplex PCR. That table is the source of V, J and clone size, and D and trimming were worked out from the DNA. The data contain just over 250,000 clones, about 91% of them singletons. In Seattle, patients joined the study during active infection and were tracked longitudinally.

The genes are TRBV28 and TRBJ1-1, with TRBD1 matching over 7 bases. The receptor's source is a person aged 18 to 35 with COVID-19, enrolled during active disease. Material for sequencing was peripheral blood. Here the CDR3 DNA reads TGTGCCAGCAGTACTCCAGGGGGTTTCACTGAAGCTTTCTTT. The encoded protein is CASSTPGGFTEAFF.